The present TCR beta chain was sequenced within a study of neurological immune-mediated disorders. The CDR3 has 12 amino acids. Germline V gene data show CDR1 as SQVTM and CDR2 as ANQGSEA. V lost 2 bases to trimming and J lost 3 bases, with 4 bases between them. General study findings and limits: The absence of any CDR3 amino acid sequence shared by expanded clones across subjects suggests that repertoires were private in all groups.

As to this clonotype: Antigen specificity is unknown. Being one base from a much bigger clone, this may be a read error.

With 10-nucleotide random UMIs included, cDNA was synthesized by 5'RACE. In every sequencing run, more than 180 million TCR-beta sequences were generated from 15-18 subjects. Each CDR3 protein gets one entry after TCRdb re-called the 5' RACE reads with MiXCR. The table includes 30,000 to 40,000 distinct CDR3 sequences, nearly 7.5% detected once. Source material: PBMCs. This receptor was identified in a woman aged 40 to 55 in good health. The rearrangement joins TRBV29-1 to TRBJ2-2; D unclear. Here the CDR3 DNA reads TGCAGCGTTGAACCCGACACCGGGGAGCTGTTTTTT. Translation gives CSVEPDTGELFF.